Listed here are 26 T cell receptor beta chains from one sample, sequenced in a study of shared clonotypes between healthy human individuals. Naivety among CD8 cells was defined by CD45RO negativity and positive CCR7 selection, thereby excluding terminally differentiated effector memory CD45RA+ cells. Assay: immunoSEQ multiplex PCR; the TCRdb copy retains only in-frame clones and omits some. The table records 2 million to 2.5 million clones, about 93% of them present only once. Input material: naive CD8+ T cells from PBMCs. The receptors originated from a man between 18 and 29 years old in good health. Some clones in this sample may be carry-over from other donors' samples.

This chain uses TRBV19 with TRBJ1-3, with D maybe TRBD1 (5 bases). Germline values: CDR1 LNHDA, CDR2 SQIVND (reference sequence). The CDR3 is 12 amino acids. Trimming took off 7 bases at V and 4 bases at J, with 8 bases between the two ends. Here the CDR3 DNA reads TGTGCCAGTAATGGGGACGGAAACACCATATATTTT. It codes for CASNGDGNTIYF. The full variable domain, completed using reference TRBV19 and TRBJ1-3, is DGGITQSPKYLFRKEGQNVTLSCEQNLNHDAMYWYRQDPGQGLRLIYYSQIVNDFQKGDIAEGYSVSREKKESFPLTVTSAQKNPTAFYLCASNGDGNTIYFGEGSWLTVV.

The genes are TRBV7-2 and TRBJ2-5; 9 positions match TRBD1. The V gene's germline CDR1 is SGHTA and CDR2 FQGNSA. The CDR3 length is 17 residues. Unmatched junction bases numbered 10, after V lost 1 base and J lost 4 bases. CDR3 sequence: CASSLEGGTGLAETQYF. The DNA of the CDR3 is TGTGCCAGCAGCTTAGAGGGAGGGACAGGGCTCGCAGAGACCCAGTACTTC.

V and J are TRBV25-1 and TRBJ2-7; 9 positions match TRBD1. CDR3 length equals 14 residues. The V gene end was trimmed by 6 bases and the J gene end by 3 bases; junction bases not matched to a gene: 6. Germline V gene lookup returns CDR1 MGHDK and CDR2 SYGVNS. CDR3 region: CASSLGTGIYEQYF. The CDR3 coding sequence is TGTGCCAGCAGCTTGGGGACAGGGATCTACGAGCAGTACTTC.

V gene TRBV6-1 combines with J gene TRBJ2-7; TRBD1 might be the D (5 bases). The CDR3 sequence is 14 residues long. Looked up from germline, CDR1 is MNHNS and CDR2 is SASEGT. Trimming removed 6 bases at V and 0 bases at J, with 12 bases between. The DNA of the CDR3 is TGTGCCAGCAGCCACAGGTCACCCTCCTACGAGCAGTACTTC. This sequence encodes CASSHRSPSYEQYF.

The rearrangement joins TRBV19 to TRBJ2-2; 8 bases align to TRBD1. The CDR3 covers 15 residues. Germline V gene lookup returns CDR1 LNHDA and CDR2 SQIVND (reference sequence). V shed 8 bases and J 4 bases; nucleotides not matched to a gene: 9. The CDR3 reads CASSGGVISTGELFF. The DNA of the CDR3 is TGTGCCAGTTCAGGGGGCGTTATCAGCACCGGGGAGCTGTTTTTT.

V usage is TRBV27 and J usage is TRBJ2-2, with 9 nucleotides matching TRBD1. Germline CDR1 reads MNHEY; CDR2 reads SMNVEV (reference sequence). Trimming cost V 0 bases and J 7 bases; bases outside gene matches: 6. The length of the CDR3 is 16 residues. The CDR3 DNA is TGTGCCAGCAGTTTATCTCTCGGGACAGGGATCGGGGAGCTGTTTTTT. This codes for CASSLSLGTGIGELFF.

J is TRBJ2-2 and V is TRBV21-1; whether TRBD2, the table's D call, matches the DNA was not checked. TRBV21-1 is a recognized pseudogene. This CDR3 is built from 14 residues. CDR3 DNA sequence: TGTGCCTCCCCACAAAGGTGGCGGGCCGGGGAGCTGTTTTTT. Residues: CASPQRWRAGELFF.

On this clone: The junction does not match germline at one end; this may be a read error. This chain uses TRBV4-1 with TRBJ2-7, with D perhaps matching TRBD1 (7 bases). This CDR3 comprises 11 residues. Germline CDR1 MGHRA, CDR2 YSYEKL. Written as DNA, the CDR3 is TGCGCCAGCAGCCAGGCGGGACAGTTTTGCTTC. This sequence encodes CASSQAGQFCF.

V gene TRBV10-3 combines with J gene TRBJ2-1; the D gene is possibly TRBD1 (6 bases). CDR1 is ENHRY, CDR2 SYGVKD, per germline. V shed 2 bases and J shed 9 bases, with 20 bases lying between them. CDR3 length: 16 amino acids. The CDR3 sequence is CAISEGAQGNIGEQFF. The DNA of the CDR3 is TGTGCCATCAGTGAGGGGGCACAGGGTAATATCGGTGAGCAGTTCTTC.

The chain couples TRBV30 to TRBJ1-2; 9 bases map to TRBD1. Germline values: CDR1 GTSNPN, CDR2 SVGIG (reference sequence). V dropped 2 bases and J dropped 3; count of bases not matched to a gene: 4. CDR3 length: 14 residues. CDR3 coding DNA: TGTGCCTGGAGTTCCGGGACAGGGTACTATGGCTACACCTTC. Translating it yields CAWSSGTGYYGYTF.

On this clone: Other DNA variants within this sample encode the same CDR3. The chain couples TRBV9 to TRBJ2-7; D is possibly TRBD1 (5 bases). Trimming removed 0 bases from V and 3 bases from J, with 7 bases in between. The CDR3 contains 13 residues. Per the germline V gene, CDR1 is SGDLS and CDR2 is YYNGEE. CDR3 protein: CASSVGGLYEQYF. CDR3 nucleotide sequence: TGTGCCAGCAGCGTAGGGGGCCTCTACGAGCAGTACTTC. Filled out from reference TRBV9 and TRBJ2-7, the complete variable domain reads DSGVTQTPKHLITATGQRVTLRCSPRSGDLSVYWYQQSLDQGLQFLIQYYNGEERAKGNILERFSAQQFPDLHSELNLSSLELGDSALYFCASSVGGLYEQYFGPGTRLTVT.

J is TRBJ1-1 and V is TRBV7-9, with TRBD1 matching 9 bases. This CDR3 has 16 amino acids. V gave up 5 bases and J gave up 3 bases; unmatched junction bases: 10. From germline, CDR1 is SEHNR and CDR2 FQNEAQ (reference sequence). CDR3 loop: CASSHPDRGRDTEAFF. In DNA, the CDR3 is TGTGCCAGCAGCCACCCGGACAGGGGTCGAGACACTGAAGCTTTCTTT.

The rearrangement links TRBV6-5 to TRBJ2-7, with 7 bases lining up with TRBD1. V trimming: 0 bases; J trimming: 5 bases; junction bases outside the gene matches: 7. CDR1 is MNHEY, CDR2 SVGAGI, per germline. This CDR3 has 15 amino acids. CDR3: CASSYSGTEFHEQYF. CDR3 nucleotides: TGTGCCAGCAGTTACTCGGGGACAGAGTTTCACGAGCAGTACTTC.

The CDR3 sequence is CASSLVASGSGELFF. The CDR3 DNA sequence: TGTGCCAGCAGCTTAGTAGCTTCGGGGTCCGGGGAGCTGTTTTTT. The V gene is TRBV11-2, the J gene TRBJ2-2; possibly TRBD2 for D (5 bases). The CDR3 totals 15 residues. The V gene lost 1 base and the J gene lost 6 bases, with 12 bases spanning the gap. Germline values: CDR1 SGHAT, CDR2 FQNNGV.

The CDR3 sequence is CASRVGLAKETQYF. As DNA, the CDR3 is TGTGCAAGTCGCGTCGGACTAGCAAAGGAGACCCAGTACTTC. V usage is TRBV12-2 and J usage is TRBJ2-5; the table's D gene call, TRBD2, was not cross checked with the DNA. TRBV12-2 is assigned pseudogene status. There are 14 residues in the CDR3.

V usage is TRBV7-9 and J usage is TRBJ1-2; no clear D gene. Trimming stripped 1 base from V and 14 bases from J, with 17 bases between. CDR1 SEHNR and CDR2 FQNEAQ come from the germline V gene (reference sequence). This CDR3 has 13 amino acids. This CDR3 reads CASSLETRLAETF. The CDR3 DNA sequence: TGTGCCAGCAGCTTAGAGACACGTCTCGCGGAGACCTTC.

CDR3 in amino acids: CASSFGLAGVSYEQYF. CDR3 sequence (DNA): TGTGCCAGCAGCTTTGGACTAGCGGGAGTTTCCTACGAGCAGTACTTC. The gene calls are TRBV7-9 and TRBJ2-7; TRBD2 agrees at 13 bases. This CDR3 spans 16 amino acids. The J segment lost 1 base and the V segment lost 3 bases, leaving 3 bases of the junction unmatched. The germline gives CDR1 SEHNR, CDR2 FQNEAQ (reference sequence).

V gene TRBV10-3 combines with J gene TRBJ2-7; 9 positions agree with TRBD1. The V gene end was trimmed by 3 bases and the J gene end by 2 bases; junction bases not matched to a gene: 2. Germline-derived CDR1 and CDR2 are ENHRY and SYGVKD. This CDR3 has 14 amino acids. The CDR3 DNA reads TGTGCCATCAGTGATCACAGGGGGCCCTACGAGCAGTACTTC. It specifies CAISDHRGPYEQYF.

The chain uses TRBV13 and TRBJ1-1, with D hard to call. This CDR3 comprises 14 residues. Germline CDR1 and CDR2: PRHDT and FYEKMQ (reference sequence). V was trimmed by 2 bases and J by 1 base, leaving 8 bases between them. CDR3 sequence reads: CASSLPSSNTEAFF. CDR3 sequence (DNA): TGTGCCAGCAGCTTACCTTCCTCGAACACTGAAGCTTTCTTT.

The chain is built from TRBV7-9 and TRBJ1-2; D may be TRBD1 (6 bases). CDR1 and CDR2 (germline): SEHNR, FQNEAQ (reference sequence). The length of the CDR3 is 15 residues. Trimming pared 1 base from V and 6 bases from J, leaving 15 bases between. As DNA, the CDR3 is TGTGCCAGCAGCTTAGAAACTTACAGGGAGGATGGCTACACCTTC. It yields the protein CASSLETYREDGYTF.

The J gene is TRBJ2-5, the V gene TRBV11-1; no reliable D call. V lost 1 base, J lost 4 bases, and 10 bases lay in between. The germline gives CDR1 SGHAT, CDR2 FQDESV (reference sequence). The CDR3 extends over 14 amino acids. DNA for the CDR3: TGTGCCAGCAGCTTAGGTGTGAGTTTAGAGACCCAGTACTTC. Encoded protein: CASSLGVSLETQYF.

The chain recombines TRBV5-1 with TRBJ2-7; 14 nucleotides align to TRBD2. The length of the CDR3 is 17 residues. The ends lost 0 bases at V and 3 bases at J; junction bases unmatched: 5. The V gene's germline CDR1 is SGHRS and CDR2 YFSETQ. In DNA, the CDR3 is TGCGCCAGCAGCTTGGAGGGACTAGCGGGAGTATTCTACGAGCAGTACTTC. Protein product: CASSLEGLAGVFYEQYF.

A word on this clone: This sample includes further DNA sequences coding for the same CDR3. The CDR3 is CASSVGQGVSYEQYF. In DNA, the CDR3 is TGTGCCAGCAGCGTAGGCCAGGGGGTCTCCTACGAGCAGTACTTC. The J gene is TRBJ2-7, the V gene TRBV9; 7 bases fit TRBD1. The CDR3 extends over 15 amino acids. V lost 0 bases, J lost 0 bases, and 3 bases stayed unmatched. Germline-derived CDR1 and CDR2 are SGDLS and YYNGEE.

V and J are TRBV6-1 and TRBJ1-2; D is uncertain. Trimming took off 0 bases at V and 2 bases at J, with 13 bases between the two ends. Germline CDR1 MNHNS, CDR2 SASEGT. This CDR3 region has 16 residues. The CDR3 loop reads CASSEAGRWPNYGYTF. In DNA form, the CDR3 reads TGTGCCAGCAGTGAAGCAGGACGGTGGCCAAACTATGGCTACACCTTC.

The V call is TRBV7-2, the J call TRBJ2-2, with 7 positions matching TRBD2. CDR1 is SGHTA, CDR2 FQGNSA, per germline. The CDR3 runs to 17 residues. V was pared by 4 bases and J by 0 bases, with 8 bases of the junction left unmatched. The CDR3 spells CASSYPSGGTNTGELFF. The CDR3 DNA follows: TGTGCCAGCAGCTATCCTAGCGGCGGGACGAACACCGGGGAGCTGTTTTTT.

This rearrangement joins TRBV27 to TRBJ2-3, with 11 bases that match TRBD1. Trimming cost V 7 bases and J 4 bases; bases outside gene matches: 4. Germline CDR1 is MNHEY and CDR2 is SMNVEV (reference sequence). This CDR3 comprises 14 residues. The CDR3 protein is CASTPGQGADTQYF. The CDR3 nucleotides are TGTGCCAGCACCCCGGGACAGGGGGCAGATACGCAGTATTTT.